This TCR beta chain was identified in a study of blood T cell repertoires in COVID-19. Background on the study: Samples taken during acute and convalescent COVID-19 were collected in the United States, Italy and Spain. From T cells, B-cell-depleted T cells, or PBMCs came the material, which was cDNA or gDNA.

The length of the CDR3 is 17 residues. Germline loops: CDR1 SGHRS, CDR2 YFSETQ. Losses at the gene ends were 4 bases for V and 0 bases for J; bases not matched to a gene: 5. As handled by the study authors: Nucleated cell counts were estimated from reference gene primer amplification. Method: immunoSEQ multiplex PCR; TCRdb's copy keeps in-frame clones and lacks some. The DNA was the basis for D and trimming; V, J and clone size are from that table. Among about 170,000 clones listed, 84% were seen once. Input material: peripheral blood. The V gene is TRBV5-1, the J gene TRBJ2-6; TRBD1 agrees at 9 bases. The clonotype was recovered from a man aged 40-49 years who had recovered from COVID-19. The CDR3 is CASSRGQGYSGANVLTF. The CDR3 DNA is TGCGCCAGCAGCCGGGGACAGGGCTACTCTGGGGCCAACGTCCTGACTTTC.